This T cell receptor (beta chain) was identified in a study of shared clonotypes between healthy human individuals. Free of recent acute infections or vaccinations, the donors were healthy HIV-negative adults. Germline V lookup: CDR1 MGHRA, CDR2 YSYEKL. The CDR3 length is 14 residues. V was trimmed by 4 bases and J by 3 bases, leaving 13 bases between them. The table came from immunoSEQ multiplex PCR; TCRdb's copy has only in-frame clones and leaves some out. The data hold roughly 500,000 clones, with approximately 94% observed a single time. This clone came up once. The chain has TRBV4-1 and TRBJ2-7; no firm D call. The clonotype was recovered from a woman aged 25 to 39 in good health. What was sequenced was naive CD4+ T cells sorted from blood. This sample's subset: CD45RA+ positively selected. The CDR3 coding sequence is TGCGCCAGCAGCCCTCTCGTCGGAATCTACGAGCAGTACTTC. Translation: CASSPLVGIYEQYF.